This T cell receptor (beta chain) was retrieved from a study of blood T cell repertoires in COVID-19. Sequencing was performed with immunoSEQ multiplex PCR; in TCRdb, only in-frame clones are kept and a portion is missing. The sample has approximately 220,000 clones, 87% seen once. This sequence was found in a woman aged 25 to 39 with acute COVID-19. The sample was PBMCs or T cells enriched from blood (not recorded which).

Here the CDR3 reads CARTLSGRDRAKKRSYEQYF. CDR3 bases: TGTGCCAGAACCCTATCAGGCCGAGACAGGGCAAAGAAGAGGTCCTACGAGCAGTACTTC. V gene TRBV7-5 combines with J gene TRBJ2-7; the table's D gene call, TRBD1, was not cross checked with the DNA. TRBV7-5 is classified as a pseudogene. CDR3 length: 20 amino acids.